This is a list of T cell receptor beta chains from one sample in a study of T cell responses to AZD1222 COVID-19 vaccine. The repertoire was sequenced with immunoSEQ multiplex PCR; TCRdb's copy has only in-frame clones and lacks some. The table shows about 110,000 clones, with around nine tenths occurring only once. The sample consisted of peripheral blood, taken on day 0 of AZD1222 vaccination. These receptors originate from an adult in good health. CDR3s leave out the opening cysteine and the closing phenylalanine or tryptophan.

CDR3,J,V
ASWESSYNSPLH,TRBJ1-6,TRBV19
ASSSRTGGDEQF,TRBJ2-1,TRBV7-7
ASSRPQGAPSYEQY,TRBJ2-7,TRBV5-1
ASSLGTGINTEAF,TRBJ1-1,TRBV5-4
ASSYLGRDYGYT,TRBJ1-2,TRBV6-6
ASSERRNGYT,TRBJ1-2,TRBV6-1
AWGRMNTEAF,TRBJ1-1,TRBV30
ASSYLGNGVGSPLH,TRBJ1-6,TRBV6-2/TRBV6-3
SATRDQPQH,TRBJ1-5,TRBV20-1
ASTGTGYGYT,TRBJ1-2,TRBV19
ATRSGTGESGNTEAF,TRBJ1-1,TRBV5-1
ASSWDRGSGTEAF,TRBJ1-1,TRBV5-4
SVMGGGGQPQH,TRBJ1-5,TRBV29-1
ASSLARGQGEQF,TRBJ2-1,TRBV5-1
ASASGVWAGELF,TRBJ2-2,TRBV28
ASRRTGGMDTIY,TRBJ1-3,TRBV7-2
ASARASGRPEQF,TRBJ2-1,TRBV6-4
ASSSTGTTNEKLF,TRBJ1-4,TRBV5-1
ATSDGAGVGEKLF,TRBJ1-4,TRBV24-1
ASSLSGIDKDTQY,TRBJ2-3,TRBV28
ASSQAGGTYGYT,TRBJ1-2,TRBV4-1
ASSLWAQGQGGTGELF,TRBJ2-2,TRBV28
ASREGGASPYNEQF,TRBJ2-1,TRBV5-4
ASSLSPSGSSQF,TRBJ2-1,TRBV5-1
AWSFPFTSNYGYT,TRBJ1-2,TRBV30
ASSAATGTLASPLH,TRBJ1-6,TRBV6-1
SASSALTYNEQF,TRBJ2-1,TRBV20-1
ASSESGYTEAF,TRBJ1-1,TRBV2
ASSPSRQGAGGELF,TRBJ2-2,TRBV18
ASSLWAGEGETQY,TRBJ2-5,TRBV2
ASSYFSRMGYT,TRBJ1-2,TRBV6-2/TRBV6-3
ASSPAGQTLNYGYT,TRBJ1-2,TRBV28
ASSPPGTGGIVQATEAF,TRBJ1-1,TRBV18
ASSFSGGAHNEQF,TRBJ2-1,TRBV5-1
SVTWGAYEQY,TRBJ2-7,TRBV29-1
AISDLTGGSYGYT,TRBJ1-2,TRBV10-3
ASNSGSGGTDTQY,TRBJ2-3,TRBV9
ASSSQGETEAF,TRBJ1-1,TRBV7-2
ASRLRGTYNEQF,TRBJ2-1,TRBV2
ASSQYRGDYNEQF,TRBJ2-1,TRBV4-1
ASSKDRGWGSQPQH,TRBJ1-5,TRBV18
ASRAGNTIY,TRBJ1-3,TRBV9
ASRPGGAWTDTQY,TRBJ2-3,TRBV11-2
ASSLAGALSLY,TRBJ2-7,TRBV5-8
AWTGVAEAF,TRBJ1-1,TRBV30